This T cell receptor (beta chain) came from a study of blood T cell repertoires in COVID-19. Looking at the study overall: Sites across the United States, Italy and Spain contributed samples from acute and convalescent COVID-19.

Germline CDR1 is SGHTA and CDR2 is FQGTGA. V shed 1 base and J 3 bases; nucleotides not matched to a gene: 14. The CDR3 sequence is 19 residues long. Per the original data handling: Amplification of reference gene primers provided the estimated nucleated cell counts. The method was immunoSEQ multiplex PCR; TCRdb's version includes in-frame clones alone and lacks a portion of them. Clonal size and the V and J genes are those of that table, whereas D and trimming came from the DNA. The sample includes hundreds of thousands of clones, approximately 91% of them seen just once. Sequenced material: peripheral blood. This receptor was identified in a man in his fifties or sixties who had recovered from COVID-19. The chain couples TRBV7-3 to TRBJ2-2; 7 bases line up with TRBD1. CDR3: CASSLKPNDRALDTGELFF. CDR3 nucleotides: TGTGCCAGCAGCTTAAAACCGAACGACAGGGCCTTAGACACCGGGGAGCTGTTTTTT.